The rows below give T cell receptor beta chains drawn from one sample of a study of OX40 agonist ivuxolimab in advanced cancers. Here immunoSEQ multiplex PCR was the method, and the copy in TCRdb shows in-frame clones only, minus some. This sample yields about 45,000 clones, of which roughly 88% are seen a single time; around 2.6% belongs to the top ten. Sequenced material: CD4+ or CD8+ T cells sorted from blood, taken in a trial of the OX40 agonist ivuxolimab. Receptors were obtained from an adult with an advanced solid tumor such as melanoma, head and neck, liver or kidney cancer. Each CDR3 is given with its conserved first and last residue. The D gene is left open where the match is weak. A clone size is listed for some rows: how often the clone was seen (once, few, many), or a class if it is expanded.

v_gene: TRBV9; abundance: few; j_gene: TRBJ2-2; d_gene: TRBD2; CDR3nt: TGTGCCAGCAGCGTCGGACTAGGCACCGGGGAGCTGTTTTTT; CDR3aa: CASSVGLGTGELFF
v_gene: TRBV11-2; abundance: .; j_gene: TRBJ2-3; d_gene: .; CDR3nt: TGTGCCAGCAGCTTAGTGGGGACTTACACAGATACGCAGTATTTT; CDR3aa: CASSLVGTYTDTQYF
v_gene: TRBV6-5; abundance: .; j_gene: TRBJ1-1; d_gene: .; CDR3nt: TGTGCCAGCAGTTACTCGGGGATCGTGACTGAAGCTTTCTTT; CDR3aa: CASSYSGIVTEAFF
v_gene: TRBV5-1; abundance: .; j_gene: TRBJ2-7; d_gene: .; CDR3nt: TGCGCCAGCAGCTTGGTTCCAGGGCAAGGGTACGAGCAGTACTTC; CDR3aa: CASSLVPGQGYEQYF
v_gene: TRBV6-6; abundance: .; j_gene: TRBJ2-7; d_gene: .; CDR3nt: TGTGCCAGCATAAGACAGGCCGACTCCTACGAGCAGTACTTC; CDR3aa: CASIRQADSYEQYF
v_gene: TRBV6-5; abundance: .; j_gene: TRBJ1-1; d_gene: .; CDR3nt: TGTGCCAGCAGTTACTCCAGGCAGATGAACACTGAAGCTTTCTTT; CDR3aa: CASSYSRQMNTEAFF
v_gene: TRBV7-8; abundance: .; j_gene: TRBJ2-7; d_gene: .; CDR3nt: TGTGCCAGCAGTCCGAGTCGGACGAGGGACGAGCAGTACTTC; CDR3aa: CASSPSRTRDEQYF
v_gene: TRBV7-9; abundance: .; j_gene: TRBJ1-4; d_gene: TRBD1; CDR3nt: TGTGCCAGCAGCTTAGCGCAAGGACAGGTTGAAAAACTGTTTTTT; CDR3aa: CASSLAQGQVEKLFF
v_gene: TRBV27; abundance: .; j_gene: TRBJ2-1; d_gene: TRBD1; CDR3nt: TGTGCCAGCGGATGGGACAGCAGCTCCTACAATGAGCAGTTCTTC; CDR3aa: CASGWDSSSYNEQFF
v_gene: TRBV18; abundance: .; j_gene: TRBJ2-7; d_gene: .; CDR3nt: TGTGCCAGCTCATTTCGGGGCGGCGAAGGGCAGTACTTC; CDR3aa: CASSFRGGEGQYF
v_gene: TRBV28; abundance: once; j_gene: TRBJ1-1; d_gene: .; CDR3nt: TGTGCCAGCAGTTTATTGAACCCCAACACTGAAGCTTTCTTT; CDR3aa: CASSLLNPNTEAFF
v_gene: TRBV5-1; abundance: .; j_gene: TRBJ2-1; d_gene: TRBD2; CDR3nt: TGCGCCAGCAGCTTGATGGGACTAGCGGATTACAATGAGCAGTTCTTC; CDR3aa: CASSLMGLADYNEQFF
v_gene: TRBV7-2; abundance: .; j_gene: TRBJ2-3; d_gene: TRBD2; CDR3nt: TGTGCCAGCTTAGCGGGGGGCCCCATGAATACGCAGTATTTT; CDR3aa: CASLAGGPMNTQYF
v_gene: TRBV27; abundance: .; j_gene: TRBJ2-3; d_gene: .; CDR3nt: TGTGCCAGCATAGCAGGGCGGTCTTTAGGGGGGACGCAGTATTTT; CDR3aa: CASIAGRSLGGTQYF
v_gene: TRBV19; abundance: .; j_gene: TRBJ2-3; d_gene: .; CDR3nt: TGTGCCAGTAGGATTAGCGACCCTAGCACAGATACGCAGTATTTT; CDR3aa: CASRISDPSTDTQYF
v_gene: TRBV5-1; abundance: .; j_gene: TRBJ2-3; d_gene: .; CDR3nt: TGCGCCAGCAGCCCCGGGAGTAGCGGCACAGATACGCAGTATTTT; CDR3aa: CASSPGSSGTDTQYF
v_gene: TRBV7-2; abundance: .; j_gene: TRBJ2-7; d_gene: TRBD2; CDR3nt: TGTGCCAGCAGCGCGGGACTAGCCCGAGACTACGAGCAGTACTTC; CDR3aa: CASSAGLARDYEQYF
v_gene: TRBV19; abundance: .; j_gene: TRBJ2-7; d_gene: .; CDR3nt: TGTGCCAGTAGTATAGGGTCCGAGCAGTACTTC; CDR3aa: CASSIGSEQYF
v_gene: TRBV7-6; abundance: .; j_gene: TRBJ2-1; d_gene: TRBD2; CDR3nt: TGTGCCAGCAGCTTAGAGACGCGGGGGACTAGCGGTAATAATGAGCAGTTCTTC; CDR3aa: CASSLETRGTSGNNEQFF
v_gene: TRBV11-2; abundance: .; j_gene: TRBJ1-5; d_gene: .; CDR3nt: TGTGCCAGCAGCTCCGGCCAGCAGCCCCAGCATTTT; CDR3aa: CASSSGQQPQHF
v_gene: TRBV5-1; abundance: .; j_gene: TRBJ2-3; d_gene: .; CDR3nt: TGCGCCAGCAGCTTGCTCGGAGGGCGGGGAGGCACAGATACGCAGTATTTT; CDR3aa: CASSLLGGRGGTDTQYF
v_gene: TRBV19; abundance: .; j_gene: TRBJ2-1; d_gene: .; CDR3nt: TGTGCCACCACTACCCTCAGGGGTAGCTCCTACAATGAGCAGTTCTTC; CDR3aa: CATTTLRGSSYNEQFF
v_gene: TRBV11-3; abundance: .; j_gene: TRBJ2-5; d_gene: .; CDR3nt: TGTGCCAGCAGCCCACAAGGGGGGGAGACCCAGTACTTC; CDR3aa: CASSPQGGETQYF
v_gene: TRBV7-9; abundance: .; j_gene: TRBJ1-2; d_gene: TRBD1; CDR3nt: TGTGCCAGCAGCTTAGGGACAGGGGGCGCAATTAACTATGGCTACACCTTC; CDR3aa: CASSLGTGGAINYGYTF
v_gene: TRBV7-6; abundance: .; j_gene: TRBJ1-6; d_gene: TRBD1; CDR3nt: TGTGCCAGCAGCGCAGGGACAGCCATTAATTCACCCCTCCACTTT; CDR3aa: CASSAGTAINSPLHF
v_gene: TRBV5-1; abundance: .; j_gene: TRBJ2-3; d_gene: TRBD2; CDR3nt: TGCGCCAGCAGCTCGGGGGGGATCACAGATACGCAGTATTTT; CDR3aa: CASSSGGITDTQYF
v_gene: TRBV4-3; abundance: .; j_gene: TRBJ1-6; d_gene: TRBD1; CDR3nt: TGCGCCAGCAGCCAAGATCAGGACAGGGGTCAGTCACCCCTCCACTTT; CDR3aa: CASSQDQDRGQSPLHF
v_gene: TRBV18; abundance: .; j_gene: TRBJ2-1; d_gene: TRBD1; CDR3nt: TGTGCCAGCTCACCGACGCAGACAGGGGAAAAGTTCTTC; CDR3aa: CASSPTQTGEKFF
v_gene: TRBV2; abundance: .; j_gene: TRBJ1-1; d_gene: TRBD1; CDR3nt: TGTGCCAGCAGTGCCGACAGGGGGCATACTGAAGCTTTCTTT; CDR3aa: CASSADRGHTEAFF
v_gene: TRBV4-2; abundance: .; j_gene: TRBJ2-5; d_gene: TRBD2; CDR3nt: TGTGCCAGCAGCCAAGCAGCTCGGCTAGCGGGAGGTCCCTACCAAGAGACCCAGTACTTC; CDR3aa: CASSQAARLAGGPYQETQYF
v_gene: TRBV27; abundance: .; j_gene: TRBJ2-1; d_gene: TRBD2; CDR3nt: TGTGCCAGCACCTCTCTACCGGGACTAGCGGCCCCCGGGGAGCAGTTCTTC; CDR3aa: CASTSLPGLAAPGEQFF
v_gene: TRBV15; abundance: .; j_gene: TRBJ2-2; d_gene: TRBD2; CDR3nt: TGTGCCACCAGCAGAGATCTGGCATCGGGGGGGACCGGGGAGCTGTTTTTT; CDR3aa: CATSRDLASGGTGELFF
v_gene: TRBV5-1; abundance: .; j_gene: TRBJ2-4; d_gene: .; CDR3nt: TGCGCCAGCAGCTTGGGTGGGGGCGCGGGCAAAAACATTCAGTACTTC; CDR3aa: CASSLGGGAGKNIQYF
v_gene: TRBV27; abundance: .; j_gene: TRBJ2-7; d_gene: TRBD2; CDR3nt: TGTGCCAGCAGTTTCCTAGCGGGAGGTACCTACGAGCAGTACTTC; CDR3aa: CASSFLAGGTYEQYF
v_gene: TRBV11-3; abundance: .; j_gene: TRBJ2-5; d_gene: .; CDR3nt: TGTGCCAGCAGCTTAGTGTCGGGACCCGGGAGCGAGACCCAGTACTTC; CDR3aa: CASSLVSGPGSETQYF
v_gene: TRBV21-1; abundance: .; j_gene: TRBJ1-1; d_gene: .; CDR3nt: TGTGCCAGCAGACCTTATTGGGGTACGAACACTGAAGCTTTCTTT; CDR3aa: CASRPYWGTNTEAFF
v_gene: TRBV5-8; abundance: .; j_gene: TRBJ1-2; d_gene: .; CDR3nt: TGTGCCAGCAGCTTGGGCGTGCGCCCACGGCCCCGCTACACCTTC; CDR3aa: CASSLGVRPRPRYTF
v_gene: TRBV10-2; abundance: .; j_gene: TRBJ2-2; d_gene: .; CDR3nt: TGCGCCAGCAGAACCGGGACGGTAAACACCGGGGAGCTGTTTTTT; CDR3aa: CASRTGTVNTGELFF
v_gene: TRBV5-8; abundance: .; j_gene: TRBJ1-2; d_gene: TRBD1; CDR3nt: TGTGCCAGCACCCCCCGACAGGGATCTTCTGGCTACACCTTC; CDR3aa: CASTPRQGSSGYTF
v_gene: TRBV5-1; abundance: .; j_gene: TRBJ2-7; d_gene: TRBD2; CDR3nt: TGCGCCAGCACCCCCGGAACTAGCGGCTCCTACGAGCAGTACTTC; CDR3aa: CASTPGTSGSYEQYF
v_gene: TRBV5-6; abundance: .; j_gene: TRBJ2-3; d_gene: TRBD2; CDR3nt: TGTGCCAGCAGCCCTCTAGCGGGAATCAGCACAGATACGCAGTATTTT; CDR3aa: CASSPLAGISTDTQYF
v_gene: TRBV30; abundance: .; j_gene: TRBJ1-1; d_gene: TRBD1; CDR3nt: TGTGCCTGGAGTGTTAACAGGGGGGGCACTGAAGCTTTCTTT; CDR3aa: CAWSVNRGGTEAFF
v_gene: TRBV7-2; abundance: .; j_gene: TRBJ2-1; d_gene: TRBD2; CDR3nt: TGTGCCAGCAGCTTAGCGGCTAGCGGGGGGGCCCATGAGCAGTTCTTC; CDR3aa: CASSLAASGGAHEQFF
v_gene: TRBV19; abundance: .; j_gene: TRBJ2-2; d_gene: .; CDR3nt: TGTGCCAGTAGTCCCGGGACAAACACCGGGGAGCTGTTTTTT; CDR3aa: CASSPGTNTGELFF
v_gene: TRBV12-5; abundance: few; j_gene: TRBJ2-5; d_gene: .; CDR3nt: TGTGCTAGTGGTTTGTTTACCCAAGAGACCCAGTACTTC; CDR3aa: CASGLFTQETQYF
v_gene: TRBV11-2; abundance: few; j_gene: TRBJ2-5; d_gene: .; CDR3nt: TGTGCCAGCAGGCAAGGACCTAGAGAGACCCAGTACTTC; CDR3aa: CASRQGPRETQYF